These T cell receptor beta chains were read from a single sample in a study of cytomegalovirus exposure and HLA in healthy donors. Method: immunoSEQ multiplex PCR; TCRdb's copy keeps in-frame clones and lacks some. The table records hundreds of thousands of clones, about 80% of them present only once. The material sequenced was PBMCs. The receptors shown here come from a man between 35 and 55 years old in good health and CMV-seropositive. The CDR3 runs from the conserved cysteine through the conserved F or W. A D gene is named only where the DNA matches it firmly.

d_gene	v_gene	j_gene	CDR3nt	CDR3aa
.	TRBV7-9	TRBJ1-1	TGTGCCAGCAGCCCCACTGGGACAACTAACACTGAAGCTTTCTTT	CASSPTGTTNTEAFF
.	TRBV2	TRBJ2-2	TGTGCCAGCAGCCTAGACACCGGGGAGCTGTTTTTT	CASSLDTGELFF
.	TRBV6-5	TRBJ2-4	TGTGCCAGCAGCCGAGGGGGGGTAGCCAAAAACATTCAGTACTTC	CASSRGGVAKNIQYF
TRBD2	TRBV6-1	TRBJ2-3	TGTGCCAGCAGTGAGGGGACTAGCGGGTATAGCACAGATACGCAGTATTTT	CASSEGTSGYSTDTQYF
.	TRBV6-5	TRBJ2-7	TGTGCCAGCAGTGGGGACAAGGAGCAGTACTTC	CASSGDKEQYF
.	TRBV27	TRBJ2-2	TGTGCCAGCAGTTTGCAGGCGAACACCGGGGAGCTGTTTTTT	CASSLQANTGELFF
.	TRBV4-1	TRBJ2-7	TGCGCCAGCAGCCAATCCCCGCTACGGGAGCAGTACTTC	CASSQSPLREQYF
TRBD2	TRBV11-2	TRBJ2-3	TGTGCCAGCAGCTTGCGGGAGCCCCACAGCACAGATACGCAGTATTTT	CASSLREPHSTDTQYF
TRBD2	TRBV5-1	TRBJ2-5	TGCGCCAGCAGCAGGGGACTAGCGGCTATTCAAGAGACCCAGTACTTC	CASSRGLAAIQETQYF
TRBD1	TRBV5-6	TRBJ2-5	TGTGCCAGCAGCTTGCGGACAGGGGGCGCGGAGACCCAGTACTTC	CASSLRTGGAETQYF